The clone carrying this T cell receptor (beta chain) was counted ten times or more. The entry originates in a study of T cells in Graves' hyperthyroidism and ophthalmopathy. In making diagnoses, clinical symptoms, serum thyroxine and TRAb, thyroid ultrasound and orbital computed tomography were all used. RNA transcripts were the template for amplifying TCR beta CDR3 regions. When the TCR CDR3 underwent first-round RT-PCR, the HTBI primer set was used. From the multiplex PCR reads, TCRdb called clonotypes with MiXCR, one entry per CDR3 protein. The sample lists 350,000 or so distinct CDR3 sequences, about a sixth occurring once. In germline, CDR1 is SGDLS, CDR2 YYNGEE. The CDR3 loop spans 15 amino acids. V lost 2 bases, J lost 7 bases, and 9 bases stayed unmatched.

Sequenced material: blood. This receptor was obtained from a woman aged 40-49 years with Graves' ophthalmopathy. This sequence joins TRBV9 and TRBJ1-5; 7 nucleotides agree with TRBD1. The CDR3 coding sequence is TGTGCCAGCAGCGTTGGGACAGATGGGGGCCAGCCCCAGCATTTT. It yields the protein CASSVGTDGGQPQHF. Based on the CDR3 plus reference TRBV9 and TRBJ1-5, the full variable domain is DSGVTQTPKHLITATGQRVTLRCSPRSGDLSVYWYQQSLDQGLQFLIQYYNGEERAKGNILERFSAQQFPDLHSELNLSSLELGDSALYFCASSVGTDGGQPQHFGDGTRLSIL.